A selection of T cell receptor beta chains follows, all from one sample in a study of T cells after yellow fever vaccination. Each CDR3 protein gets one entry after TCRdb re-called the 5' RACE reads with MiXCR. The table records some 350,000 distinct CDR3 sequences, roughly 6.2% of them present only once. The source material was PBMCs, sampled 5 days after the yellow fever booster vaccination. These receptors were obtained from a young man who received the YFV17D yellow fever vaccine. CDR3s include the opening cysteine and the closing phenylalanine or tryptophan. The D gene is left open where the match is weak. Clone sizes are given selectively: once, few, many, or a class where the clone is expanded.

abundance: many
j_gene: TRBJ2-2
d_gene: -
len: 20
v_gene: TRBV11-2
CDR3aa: CASSFTRDNGYFPNTGELFF
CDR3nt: TGTGCCAGCAGCTTTACCCGGGACAACGGGTATTTCCCGAACACCGGGGAGCTGTTTTTT

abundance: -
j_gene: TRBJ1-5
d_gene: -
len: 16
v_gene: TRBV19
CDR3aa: CASSIGQGISNQPQHF
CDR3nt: TGTGCCAGTAGTATTGGTCAGGGGATCAGCAATCAGCCCCAGCATTTT

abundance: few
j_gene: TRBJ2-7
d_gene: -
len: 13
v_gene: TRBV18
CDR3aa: CASSSQESYEQYF
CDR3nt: TGTGCCAGCTCATCCCAGGAGAGCTACGAGCAGTACTTC

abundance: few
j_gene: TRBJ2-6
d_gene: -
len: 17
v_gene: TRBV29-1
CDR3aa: CSVAGSAARAGANVLTF
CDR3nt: TGCAGCGTTGCGGGATCTGCCGCCCGTGCCGGGGCCAACGTCCTGACTTTC

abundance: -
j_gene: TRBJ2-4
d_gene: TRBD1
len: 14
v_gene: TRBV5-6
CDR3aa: CASSLPTGSDIQYF
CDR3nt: TGTGCCAGCAGCCTCCCGACAGGGTCGGACATTCAGTACTTC

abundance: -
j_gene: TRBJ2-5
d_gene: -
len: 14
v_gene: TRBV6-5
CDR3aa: CASSSVTDGETQYF
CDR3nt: TGTGCCAGCAGTTCAGTGACCGACGGGGAGACCCAGTACTTC

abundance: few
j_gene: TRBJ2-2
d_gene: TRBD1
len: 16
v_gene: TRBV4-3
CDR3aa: CASSLEGRGRTGELFF
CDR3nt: TGCGCCAGCAGCCTCGAAGGCAGGGGGCGCACCGGGGAGCTGTTTTTT

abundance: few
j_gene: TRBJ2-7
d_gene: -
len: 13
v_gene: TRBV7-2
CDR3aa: CASSSRSPYEQYF
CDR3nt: TGTGCCAGCAGCTCCAGGTCACCCTACGAGCAGTACTTC

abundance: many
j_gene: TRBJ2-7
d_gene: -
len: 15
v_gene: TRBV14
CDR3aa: CASSQMGKNSYEQYF
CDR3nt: TGTGCCAGCAGCCAAATGGGGAAGAACTCCTACGAGCAGTACTTC

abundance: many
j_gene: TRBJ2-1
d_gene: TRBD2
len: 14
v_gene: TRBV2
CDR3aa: CASSGLAEYNEQFF
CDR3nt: TGTGCCAGCAGTGGACTAGCGGAATACAATGAGCAGTTCTTC

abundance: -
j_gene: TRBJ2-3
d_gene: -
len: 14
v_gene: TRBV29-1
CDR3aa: CSVGGASTTNTQYF
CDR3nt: TGCAGCGTTGGGGGGGCGTCGACGACTAATACGCAGTATTTT

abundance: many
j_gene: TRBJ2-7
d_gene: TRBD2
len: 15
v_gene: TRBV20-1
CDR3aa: CSGANRDYPSYEQYF
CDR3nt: TGCAGTGGGGCGAACCGGGACTACCCTTCCTACGAGCAGTACTTC

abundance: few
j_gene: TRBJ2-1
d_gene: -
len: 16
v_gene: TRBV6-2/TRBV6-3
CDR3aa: CASSYPGAGIRNEQFF
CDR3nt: TGTGCCAGCAGTTACCCTGGGGCGGGTATAAGGAATGAGCAGTTCTTC

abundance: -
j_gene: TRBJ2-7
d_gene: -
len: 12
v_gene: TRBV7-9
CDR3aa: CASSLSGSRQYF
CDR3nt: TGTGCCAGCAGCTTATCTGGCTCGAGGCAGTACTTC

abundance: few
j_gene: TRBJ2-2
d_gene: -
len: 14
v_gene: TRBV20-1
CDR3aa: CSAGKGHGTGELFF
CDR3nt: TGCAGTGCCGGGAAGGGGCACGGCACCGGGGAGCTGTTTTTT

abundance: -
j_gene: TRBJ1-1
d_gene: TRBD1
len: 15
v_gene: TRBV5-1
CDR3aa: CASSLTGTENTEAFF
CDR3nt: TGCGCCAGCAGCTTGACCGGGACAGAGAACACTGAAGCTTTCTTT

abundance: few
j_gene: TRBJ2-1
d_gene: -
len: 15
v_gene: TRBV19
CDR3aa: CASSLSGSIGNEQFF
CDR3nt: TGTGCCAGTTCGCTTAGCGGCAGCATTGGCAATGAGCAGTTCTTC

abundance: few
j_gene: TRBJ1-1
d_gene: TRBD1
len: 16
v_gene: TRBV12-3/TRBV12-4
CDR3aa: CASSLGDRGWDTEAFF
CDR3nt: TGTGCCAGCAGTTTAGGGGACAGGGGGTGGGACACTGAAGCTTTCTTT

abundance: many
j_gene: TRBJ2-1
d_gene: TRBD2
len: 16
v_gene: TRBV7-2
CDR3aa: CASSLGLVGYYNEQFF
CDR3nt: TGTGCCAGCAGCCTTGGACTAGTCGGTTATTACAATGAGCAGTTCTTC

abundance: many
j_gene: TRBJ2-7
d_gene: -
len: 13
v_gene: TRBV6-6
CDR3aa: CATAGSLGYEQYF
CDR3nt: TGTGCCACCGCAGGATCACTCGGTTACGAGCAGTACTTC

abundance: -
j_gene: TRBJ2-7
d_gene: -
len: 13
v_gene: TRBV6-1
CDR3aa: CATEDGLSYEQYF
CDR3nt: TGTGCCACCGAGGACGGCCTCTCCTACGAGCAGTACTTC

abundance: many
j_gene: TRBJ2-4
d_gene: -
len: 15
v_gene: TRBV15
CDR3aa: CATSRDPAGVNIQYF
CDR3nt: TGTGCCACCAGCAGAGATCCGGCAGGGGTTAACATTCAGTACTTC

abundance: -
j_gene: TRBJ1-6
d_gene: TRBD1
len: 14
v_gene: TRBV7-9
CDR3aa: CASSPGTDNSPPHF
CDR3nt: TGTGCCAGCAGCCCCGGGACAGACAATTCACCCCCCCACTTT

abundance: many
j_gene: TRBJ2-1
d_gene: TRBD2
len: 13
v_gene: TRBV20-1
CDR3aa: CSATETSGGKQFF
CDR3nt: TGCAGTGCTACCGAAACTAGCGGGGGGAAGCAGTTCTTC

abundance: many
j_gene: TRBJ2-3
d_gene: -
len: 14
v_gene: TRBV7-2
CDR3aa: CASSRVGGTDTQYF
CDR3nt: TGTGCCAGCAGCCGTGTGGGGGGCACAGATACGCAGTATTTT

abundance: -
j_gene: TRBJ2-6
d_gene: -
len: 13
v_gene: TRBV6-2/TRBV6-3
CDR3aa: CASSRGRANVLTF
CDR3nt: TGTGCCAGCAGTAGGGGCAGAGCCAACGTCCTGACTTTC

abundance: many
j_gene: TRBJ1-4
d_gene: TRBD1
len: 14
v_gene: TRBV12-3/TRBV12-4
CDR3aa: CASSLRQGAEKLFF
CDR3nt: TGTGCCAGCAGTTTACGGCAGGGGGCTGAAAAACTGTTTTTT

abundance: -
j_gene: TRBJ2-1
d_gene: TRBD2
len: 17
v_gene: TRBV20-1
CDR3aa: CSARSPLAGGSYNEQFF
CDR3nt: TGCAGTGCTAGAAGCCCTTTAGCGGGAGGCTCCTACAATGAGCAGTTCTTC

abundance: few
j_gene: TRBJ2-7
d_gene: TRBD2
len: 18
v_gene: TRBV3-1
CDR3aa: CASSQDLHLAGGPYEQYF
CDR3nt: TGTGCCAGCAGCCAAGATCTTCACCTAGCGGGAGGTCCCTACGAGCAGTACTTC

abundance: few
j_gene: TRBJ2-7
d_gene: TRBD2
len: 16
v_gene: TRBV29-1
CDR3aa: CSVEGGSLAGAYEQYF
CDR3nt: TGCAGCGTTGAAGGGGGGAGTCTGGCGGGAGCCTACGAGCAGTACTTC

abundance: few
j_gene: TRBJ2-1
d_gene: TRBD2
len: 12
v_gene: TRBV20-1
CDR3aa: CSALATYNEQFF
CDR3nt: TGCAGTGCACTAGCGACCTACAATGAGCAGTTCTTC

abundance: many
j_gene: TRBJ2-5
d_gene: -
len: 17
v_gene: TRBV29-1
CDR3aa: CSVEDGRGMIQQETQYF
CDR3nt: TGCAGCGTTGAAGATGGTAGAGGGATGATCCAACAAGAGACCCAGTACTTC

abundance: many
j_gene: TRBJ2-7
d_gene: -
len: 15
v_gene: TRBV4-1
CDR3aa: CASSRQGGYSYEQYF
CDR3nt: TGCGCCAGCAGCCGCCAGGGGGGCTACTCCTACGAGCAGTACTTC

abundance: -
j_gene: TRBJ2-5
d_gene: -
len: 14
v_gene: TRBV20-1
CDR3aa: CSARDPTRFETQYF
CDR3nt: TGCAGTGCTAGAGATCCGACTAGATTTGAGACCCAGTACTTC

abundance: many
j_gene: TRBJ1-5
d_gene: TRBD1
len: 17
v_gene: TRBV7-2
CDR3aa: CASSLGGTGATNQPQHF
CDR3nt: TGTGCCAGCAGCTTAGGGGGGACAGGGGCGACCAATCAGCCCCAGCATTTT

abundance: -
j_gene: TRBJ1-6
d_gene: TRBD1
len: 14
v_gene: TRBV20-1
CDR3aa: CSAPRTGVASPLHF
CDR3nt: TGCAGTGCTCCCAGGACAGGGGTGGCTTCACCCCTCCACTTT

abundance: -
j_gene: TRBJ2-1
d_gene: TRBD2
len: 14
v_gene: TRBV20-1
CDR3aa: CSAIREGLGNEQFF
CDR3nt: TGCAGTGCGATTCGGGAGGGTCTAGGGAATGAGCAGTTCTTC

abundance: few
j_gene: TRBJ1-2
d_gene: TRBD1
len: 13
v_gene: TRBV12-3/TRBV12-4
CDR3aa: CASSHRGSYGYTF
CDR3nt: TGTGCCAGCAGCCACAGGGGTAGCTATGGCTACACCTTC

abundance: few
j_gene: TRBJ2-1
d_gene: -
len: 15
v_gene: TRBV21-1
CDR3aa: CASSSPAIFYNEQFF
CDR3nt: TGTGCCAGCAGTAGTCCAGCGATCTTCTACAATGAGCAGTTCTTC

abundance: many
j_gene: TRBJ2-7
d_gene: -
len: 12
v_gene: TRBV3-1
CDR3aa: CASSHPGAEQYF
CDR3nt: TGTGCCAGCAGTCACCCCGGGGCCGAGCAGTACTTC

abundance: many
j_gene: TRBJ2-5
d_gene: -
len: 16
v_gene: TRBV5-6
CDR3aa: CASSLGPRGGGETQYF
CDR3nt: TGTGCCAGCAGCTTGGGTCCCAGGGGTGGGGGAGAGACCCAGTACTTC

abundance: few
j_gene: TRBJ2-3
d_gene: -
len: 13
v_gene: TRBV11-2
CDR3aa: CASSLSGEDTQYF
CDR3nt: TGTGCCAGCAGCTTAAGCGGAGAAGATACGCAGTATTTT

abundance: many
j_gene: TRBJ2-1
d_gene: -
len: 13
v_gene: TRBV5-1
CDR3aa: CASSLDTFNEQFF
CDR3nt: TGCGCCAGCAGCTTAGACACTTTCAATGAGCAGTTCTTC

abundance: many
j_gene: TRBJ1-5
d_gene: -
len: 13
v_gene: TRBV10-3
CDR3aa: CAIKGTDHQPQHF
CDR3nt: TGTGCCATCAAGGGCACGGATCATCAGCCCCAGCATTTT

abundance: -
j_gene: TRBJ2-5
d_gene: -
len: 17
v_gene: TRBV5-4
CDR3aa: CASSPPPTGLKGETQYF
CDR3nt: TGTGCCAGCAGCCCTCCTCCCACGGGGCTAAAAGGAGAGACCCAGTACTTC